Below, 19 T cell receptor beta chains from the same sample are listed, as sequenced in a study of neurological immune-mediated disorders. One entry per CDR3 protein results from TCRdb running MiXCR on the 5' RACE reads. The table lists about 16,000 distinct CDR3 sequences, about a fifth of them singletons, with more than 20% in the top ten. Sample: PBMCs. The source is a man aged 45 to 65 in good health.

This clonotype was found many times. This chain connects TRBV19 to TRBJ2-1; D may match TRBD1 or TRBD2 (5 bases each). Per germline, CDR1 LNHDA and CDR2 SQIVND (reference sequence). Trimming left V 3 bases short and J 5 bases short, with 8 bases between. This CDR3 has 13 residues. DNA for the CDR3: TGTGCCAGTAGTATGAGGGGCCACAATGAGCAGTTCTTC. Translated: CASSMRGHNEQFF.

In its sample, this clonotype was seen many times. The chain has TRBV7-2 and TRBJ2-7; 8 positions agree with TRBD2. Germline V lookup: CDR1 SGHTA, CDR2 FQGNSA. V shed 3 bases and J 9 bases; nucleotides not matched to a gene: 7. The CDR3 spans 13 residues. The CDR3 DNA follows: TGTGCCAGCAGCTTTAAGCGGGAGACGGGGCAGTACTTC. This encodes CASSFKRETGQYF.

At least ten counts were recorded for this clonotype. This chain joins TRBV7-8 and TRBJ2-7; the D gene is possibly TRBD2 (5 bases). Germline V gene sequence: CDR1 SGHVS, CDR2 FQNEAQ. V lost 1 base and J lost 5, with 12 bases in between. The CDR3 is 14 amino acids. The CDR3 DNA is TGTGCCAGCAGCTTAGAACGGGCCGGGGACGAGCAGTACTTC. It specifies CASSLERAGDEQYF. Combining the CDR3 with reference TRBV7-8 and TRBJ2-7 gives the whole variable domain GAGVSQSPRYKVAKRGQDVALRCDPISGHVSLFWYQQALGQGPEFLTYFQNEAQLDKSGLPSDRFFAERPEGSVSTLKIQRTQQEDSAVYLCASSLERAGDEQYFGPGTRLTVT.

This clonotype is medium-sized by share. This chain connects TRBV6-5 to TRBJ2-5, with D possibly being TRBD1 (6 bases). Germline V gene lookup returns CDR1 MNHEY and CDR2 SVGAGI. Between the trimmed V and J ends, which lost 5 bases and 3 bases, there was a span of 16 bases. The CDR3 runs to 15 residues. CDR3 DNA sequence: TGTGCCAGCAGTGGCCGGGACCCAGGGGAAGAGACCCAGTACTTC. Residues: CASSGRDPGEETQYF.

A note on this clonotype: A read error is possible here, since a much larger clone lies one base away. The CDR3 ends on some other residue instead of the conserved phenylalanine or tryptophan, so this is likely a read error. The chain joins TRBV5-6 to TRBJ1-2; 7 bases are a match to TRBD1. CDR1 is SGHDT and CDR2 is YYEEEE in the germline V gene. The CDR3 has 13 residues. The J segment lost 1 base and the V segment lost 4 bases, leaving 1 base of the junction unmatched. The CDR3 region is CASSDRVNYGYTL. In nucleotides, the CDR3 is TGTGCCAGCAGCGACAGGGTTAACTATGGCTACACCCTC.

This clonotype has a single count. This chain connects TRBV24-1 to TRBJ2-1, with a possible D match to TRBD2 (5 bases). The V gene lost 4 bases and the J gene lost 8 bases, with 14 bases spanning the gap. Germline loops: CDR1 KGHDR, CDR2 SFDVKD. The length of the CDR3 is 14 residues. The CDR3 loop is CATSEMLASDEQFF. In nucleotides, the CDR3 is TGTGCCACCAGTGAGATGCTAGCAAGCGATGAGCAGTTCTTC.

The sample holds many counts of this clonotype. V gene TRBV29-1 combines with J gene TRBJ1-2; 7 nucleotides line up with TRBD1. Germline V lookup: CDR1 SQVTM, CDR2 ANQGSEA. V was pared by 7 bases and J by 4 bases, with 6 bases of the junction left unmatched. This CDR3 contains 12 residues. The CDR3: CSGAGQSYGYTF. CDR3 nucleotide sequence: TGCAGCGGGGCGGGACAGTCCTATGGCTACACCTTC.

Judged by abundance, this clonotype is medium-sized (0.01 to 0.1%). The chain carries TRBV2 and TRBJ2-2, with 8 bases lining up with TRBD2. With V trimmed by 6 bases and J by 1 base, 7 bases remained unmatched. The CDR3 loop spans 16 amino acids. CDR1 is SNHLY, CDR2 FYNNEI, per germline. The CDR3 region is CASSETSGRNTGELFF. The CDR3 DNA sequence: TGTGCCAGCAGCGAAACTAGCGGCAGGAACACCGGGGAGCTGTTTTTT.

This clonotype was seen at least ten times. This chain joins TRBV7-2 and TRBJ2-1, with 8 bases that match TRBD1. This CDR3 is 13 amino acids long. CDR1 and CDR2 (germline): SGHTA, FQGNSA. Trimming took 5 bases from V and 12 from J; bases not matched to a gene: 9. CDR3 DNA: TGTGCCAGCAGCCGGGGACCAGGGGGCAGGCAGTTCTTC. Its protein product is CASSRGPGGRQFF. The whole variable domain, filled in from reference TRBV7-2 and TRBJ2-1, reads GAGVSQSPSNKVTEKGKDVELRCDPISGHTALYWYRQSLGQGLEFLIYFQGNSAPDKSGLPSDRFSAERTGGSVSTLTIQRTQQEDSAVYLCASSRGPGGRQFFGPGTRLTVL.

This clonotype was observed at least ten times. The rearrangement uses TRBV30 and TRBJ2-7, with 11 nucleotides matching TRBD2. Germline CDR1 and CDR2: GTSNPN and SVGIG (reference sequence). This CDR3 is built from 17 residues. After removal of 3 bases from V and 2 bases from J, the junction contained 12 bases not matched to a gene. CDR3 protein: CAWSLTPRLAGTYEQYF. The CDR3 coding sequence is TGTGCCTGGAGCCTAACCCCCCGACTAGCGGGGACCTACGAGCAGTACTTC.

This clonotype was observed many times. V and J are TRBV20-1 and TRBJ1-6; possibly TRBD1 for D (6 bases). This CDR3 is built from 16 residues. V lost 1 base and J 7 bases, leaving 17 bases between the germline ends. CDR1 DFQATT and CDR2 SNEGSKA come from the germline V gene (reference sequence). CDR3 sequence: CSARAEGGRLNSPLHF. CDR3 DNA sequence: TGCAGTGCTAGAGCCGAGGGGGGACGGCTCAATTCACCCCTCCACTTT.

This clonotype was recorded at least ten times. The CDR3 region has the DNA TGTGCCAGCAGCTTAGGGACTAGCGGCTCTAATGAGCAGTTCTTC. Translation gives CASSLGTSGSNEQFF. The chain has TRBV7-3 and TRBJ2-1; 11 bases align to TRBD2. The CDR3 totals 15 residues. The V segment lost 2 bases and the J segment 7 bases; nucleotides outside the gene matches: 4. Germline V lookup: CDR1 SGHTA, CDR2 FQGTGA. Full variable domain (missing parts from reference TRBV7-3 and TRBJ2-1): GAGVSQTPSNKVTEKGKYVELRCDPISGHTALYWYRQSLGQGPEFLIYFQGTGAADDSGLPNDRFFAVRPEGSVSTLKIQRTERGDSAVYLCASSLGTSGSNEQFFGPGTRLTVL.

This clonotype was recorded at least ten times. The chain employs TRBV9 and TRBJ1-2; possible D gene TRBD1, 6 bases. The length of the CDR3 is 14 residues. V was shortened by 4 bases and J by 4 bases, with 14 bases between the two germline ends. Germline CDR1 SGDLS, CDR2 YYNGEE. CDR3 amino acids: CASSPRQASYGYTF. The CDR3 region has the DNA TGTGCCAGCAGCCCCCGACAGGCCTCCTATGGCTACACCTTC.

CDR3 DNA: TGCGCCAGCAATTGGGAGGCCGGGGAGCTGTTTTTT. Amino acids: CASNWEAGELFF. The chain has TRBV5-1 and TRBJ2-2; a possible D gene is TRBD2 (6 bases). The CDR3 contains 12 residues. V lost 6 bases, J lost 6 bases, and 9 bases lay in between. CDR1 and CDR2 from the germline V gene are SGHRS and YFSETQ.

This clonotype came up many times. The chain employs TRBV10-3 and TRBJ2-7; D remains unclear. Germline CDR1 is ENHRY and CDR2 is SYGVKD. Trimming took 10 bases from V and 2 from J, leaving 15 bases between them. The CDR3 consists of 13 residues. In nucleotides, the CDR3 is TGTGCCACCCAATTCAGTATGGCCTACGAGCAGTACTTC. Residues: CATQFSMAYEQYF.

The count of this clonotype is one. The CDR3 spells CASSQVTSGRTYSYNEQFF. The DNA of the CDR3 is TGCGCCAGCAGCCAAGTGACTAGCGGGAGGACCTACTCCTACAATGAGCAGTTCTTC. The chain combines TRBV4-1 with TRBJ2-1; 13 bases are a match to TRBD2. The CDR3 has 19 amino acids. The germline gives CDR1 MGHRA, CDR2 YSYEKL. V lost 1 base and J lost 0; bases outside the gene matches: 6.

This clonotype came up many times. The J gene is TRBJ2-3, the V gene TRBV7-9; D call uncertain. The CDR3 is made up of 15 amino acids. Germline CDR1 is SEHNR and CDR2 is FQNEAQ (reference sequence). The V gene lost 5 bases and the J gene lost 1 base, with 13 bases spanning the gap. The CDR3 sequence is CASSTQALGTDTQYF. For the CDR3, the DNA is TGTGCCAGCAGCACCCAAGCACTCGGCACAGATACGCAGTATTTT.

The chain couples TRBV4-1 to TRBJ2-7, with D unresolved. V dropped 5 bases and J dropped 12 bases, with 20 bases sitting between them. The CDR3 sequence is 13 residues long. Germline CDR1 is MGHRA and CDR2 is YSYEKL. CDR3 residues: CASSGSVGIGPYF. In nucleotides, the CDR3 is TGCGCCAGCAGCGGAAGTGTGGGGATCGGGCCGTACTTC.

The chain links TRBV28 to TRBJ1-2; D remains ambiguous. Germline V gene sequence: CDR1 MDHEN, CDR2 SYDVKM. The V and J ends lost 6 bases and 6 bases respectively, with 14 bases between them. This CDR3 region has 13 residues. This chain's CDR3 is CASSKLGRNGYTF. CDR3 in DNA: TGTGCCAGCAGCAAATTGGGGAGGAATGGCTACACCTTC.